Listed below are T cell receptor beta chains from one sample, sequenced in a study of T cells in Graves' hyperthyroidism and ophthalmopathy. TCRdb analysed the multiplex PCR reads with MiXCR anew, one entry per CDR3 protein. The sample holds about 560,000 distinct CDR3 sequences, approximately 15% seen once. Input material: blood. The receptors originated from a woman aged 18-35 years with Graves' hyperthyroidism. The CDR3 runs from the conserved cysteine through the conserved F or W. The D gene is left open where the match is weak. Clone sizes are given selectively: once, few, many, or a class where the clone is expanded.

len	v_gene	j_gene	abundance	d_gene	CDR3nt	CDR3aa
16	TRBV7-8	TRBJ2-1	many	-	TGTGCCAGCAGCTTACGTATTGGCGGGGACTACAATGAGCAGTTCTTC	CASSLRIGGDYNEQFF
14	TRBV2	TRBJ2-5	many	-	TGTGCCAGCAGTGAAGCGACTAGGCAAGAGACCCAGTACTTC	CASSEATRQETQYF
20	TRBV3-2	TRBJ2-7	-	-	TGTGCCAGCAGCCAAGATAGAGGACTAGCGGGGGGCCGAGTAATCTACGAGCAGTACTTC	CASSQDRGLAGGRVIYEQYF
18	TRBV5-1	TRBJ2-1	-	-	TGCGCCAGCAGCATGGGGGGGCTCGCGATCAGTGGGTACAATGAGCAGTTCTTC	CASSMGGLAISGYNEQFF
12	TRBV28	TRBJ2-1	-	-	TGTGCCAGCAAGGACTCAGGGCATGAGCAGTTCTTC	CASKDSGHEQFF
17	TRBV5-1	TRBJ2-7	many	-	TGCGCCAGCAGCTTGGGAGGAGCGTTTCAGGTGCACGACGAGCAGTACTTC	CASSLGGAFQVHDEQYF
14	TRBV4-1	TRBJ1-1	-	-	TGCGCCAGCAGCCAACCAGTGGTCGACACTGAAGCTTTCTTT	CASSQPVVDTEAFF
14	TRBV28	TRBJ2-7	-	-	TGTGCCAGCAGTTTATTCGTGGGATACTACGAGCAGTACTTC	CASSLFVGYYEQYF
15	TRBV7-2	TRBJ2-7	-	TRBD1	TGTGCCAGCAGCTTTCCGGGACAGTGGGGCTACGAGCAGTACTTC	CASSFPGQWGYEQYF
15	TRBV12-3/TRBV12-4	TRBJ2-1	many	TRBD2	TGTGCCAGCAGTGTTAGCGGGAGGGCAATCGATGAGCAGTTCTTC	CASSVSGRAIDEQFF
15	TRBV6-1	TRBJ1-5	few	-	TGTGCCAGCAGTCCGGGCCCTGAGGGCAATCAGCCCCAGCATTTT	CASSPGPEGNQPQHF
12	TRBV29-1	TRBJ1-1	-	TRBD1	TGCAGCGCCGGACAGGTGAACACTGGAGCTTTCTTT	CSAGQVNTGAFF
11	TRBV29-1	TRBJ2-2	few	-	TGCAGCGCCGTAAACACCGGGGAGCTGTTTTTT	CSAVNTGELFF
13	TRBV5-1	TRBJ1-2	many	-	TGCGCCAGCAGAGCTGGACAGTCCGGTGGCTACACCTTC	CASRAGQSGGYTF
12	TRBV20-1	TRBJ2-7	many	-	TGCAGTGCTAGTTACATTTCCTACGAGCAGTACTTC	CSASYISYEQYF
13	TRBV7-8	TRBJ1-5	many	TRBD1	TGTGCCAGCAGCCGACAGGGGAATCAGCCCCAGCATTTT	CASSRQGNQPQHF
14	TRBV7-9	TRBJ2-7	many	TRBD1	TGTGCCAGTTACGAGACAGGGAGAGGCTACGAGCAGTACTTC	CASYETGRGYEQYF
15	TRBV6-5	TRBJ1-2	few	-	TGTGCCAGCAGTTACACGGCCGGGGAGGGCGGTGGCTACACCTTC	CASSYTAGEGGGYTF
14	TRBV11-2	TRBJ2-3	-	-	TGTGCCAGCAGCTTAAGGGGAGCCGGGGATACGCAGTATTTT	CASSLRGAGDTQYF
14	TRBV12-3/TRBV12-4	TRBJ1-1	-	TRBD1	TGTGCCAGCGGACCGACAGGGACCAACACTGAAGCTTTCTTT	CASGPTGTNTEAFF
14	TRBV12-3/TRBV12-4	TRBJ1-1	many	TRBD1	TGTGCCAGCAGATCGCCGGGACAGGGGGCCCGGGCTTTCTTT	CASRSPGQGARAFF
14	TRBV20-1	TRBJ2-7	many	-	TGCAGTGCCATCTGGGAGGACCGCGCCTACGAGCAGTACTTC	CSAIWEDRAYEQYF
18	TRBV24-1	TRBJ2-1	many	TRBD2	TGTGCCACCAGTGATCCTTCCTCGGAAGCGGGGGCTTACAATGAGCAGTTCTTC	CATSDPSSEAGAYNEQFF
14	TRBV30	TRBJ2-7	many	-	TGTGCCTGGAGCGACCTGACATATCAGTACGAGCAGTACTTC	CAWSDLTYQYEQYF
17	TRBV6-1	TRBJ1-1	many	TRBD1	TGTGCCAGCAGTGAAGTGGGACAGGGGAGGTGGGTAGTTGAAGCTTTCTTT	CASSEVGQGRWVVEAFF
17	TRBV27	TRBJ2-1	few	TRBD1	TGTGCCAGCAGTTGGGGGGTAATCGGGACAGGGTACAATGAGCAGTTCTTC	CASSWGVIGTGYNEQFF
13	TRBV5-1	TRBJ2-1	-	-	TGCGCCAGCAGCTTGGGACAGGTAGATGAGCAGTTCTTC	CASSLGQVDEQFF
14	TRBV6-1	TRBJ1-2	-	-	TGTGCCAGCAGTCAACACCTGGCTAACTATGGCTACACCTTC	CASSQHLANYGYTF
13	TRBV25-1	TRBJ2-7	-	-	TGTGCCAGCTCCCGGACAGCAACCTACGAGCAGTACTTC	CASSRTATYEQYF
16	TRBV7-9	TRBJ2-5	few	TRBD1	TGTGCCAGCAGCTTTCCACAGGGGGCGCGGGGAGAGACCCAGTACTTC	CASSFPQGARGETQYF
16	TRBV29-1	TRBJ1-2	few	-	TGCAGCGTTGAAGATTTGCCCCAGGGTGCTAACTATGGCTACACCTTC	CSVEDLPQGANYGYTF
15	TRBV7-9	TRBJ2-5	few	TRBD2	TGTGCCAGCAGAGAACTAGCGGGAGAATTTGAGACCCAGTACTTC	CASRELAGEFETQYF
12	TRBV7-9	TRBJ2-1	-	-	TGTGCCAGCAGTTTCGGACCGGGGGAGCAGTTCTTC	CASSFGPGEQFF
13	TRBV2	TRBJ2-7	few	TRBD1	TGTGCCGGCAGTGCGACAGGGGGCCGGGAGCAGTACTTC	CAGSATGGREQYF
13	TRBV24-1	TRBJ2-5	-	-	TGTGCCACCAGTGATAACCCACTAAGCCCCCAGTACTTC	CATSDNPLSPQYF
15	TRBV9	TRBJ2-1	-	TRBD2	TGTGCCAGCAGCGTAGTAGCGGGGGCATACAATGAGCAGTTCTTC	CASSVVAGAYNEQFF
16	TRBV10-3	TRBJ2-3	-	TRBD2	TGTGCCAGCACCCCTGGTAGCGGGGGGCCGGAAGATACGCAGTATTTT	CASTPGSGGPEDTQYF
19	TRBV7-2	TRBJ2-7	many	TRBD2	TGTGCCAGCAGCTTGCCACCGGGACTAGCGGAAGCTCCCTCCTACGAGCAGTACTTC	CASSLPPGLAEAPSYEQYF
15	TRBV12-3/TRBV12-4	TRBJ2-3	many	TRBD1	TGTGCCAGCAGTTTCGACAGGGATGGCACAGATACGCAGTATTTT	CASSFDRDGTDTQYF
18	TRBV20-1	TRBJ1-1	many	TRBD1	TGCAGTGCTAGAGATTGGGACAGGGAGGGCCTTTTGAACACTGAAGCTTTCTTT	CSARDWDREGLLNTEAFF
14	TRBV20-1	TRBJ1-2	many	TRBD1	TGCAGTGCCCTACTCCTGACAGGGCACTATGGCTACACCTTC	CSALLLTGHYGYTF
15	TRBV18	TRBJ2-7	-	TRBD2	TGTGCCAGCTCACCCTTTAGCGGGAGGACCTACGAGCAGTACTTC	CASSPFSGRTYEQYF
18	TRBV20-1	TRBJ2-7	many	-	TGCAGTGCTAGAGATCTCGTAGGAGGGGGCCCAATGACCTACGAGCAGTACTTC	CSARDLVGGGPMTYEQYF
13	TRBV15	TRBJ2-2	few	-	TGTGCCACCAGCAGAGAGTTAGCCGGGGAGCTGTTTTTT	CATSRELAGELFF
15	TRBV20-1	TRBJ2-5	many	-	TGCAGTGCTCCCTACCTCGGGGGGCAGGGAGAGACCCAGTACTTC	CSAPYLGGQGETQYF
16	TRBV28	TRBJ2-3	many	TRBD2	TGTGCCAGCAGTTACACGTTTAGCGGGGTTCGGGATACGCAGTATTTT	CASSYTFSGVRDTQYF
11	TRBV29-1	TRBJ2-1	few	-	TGCAGCGGTGAGAAAAACAATGAGCAGTTCTTC	CSGEKNNEQFF
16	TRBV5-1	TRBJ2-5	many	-	TGCGCCAGCAGCTTGGAGGTACAGGTACCCCAAGAGACCCAGTACTTC	CASSLEVQVPQETQYF
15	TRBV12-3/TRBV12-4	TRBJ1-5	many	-	TGTGCCAGCAGCCCATTAGGGCTTAGCAATCAGCCCCAGCATTTT	CASSPLGLSNQPQHF
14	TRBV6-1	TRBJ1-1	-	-	TGTGCCAGCAGTATATCATCAGGGGTACCTGAAGCTTTCTTT	CASSISSGVPEAFF
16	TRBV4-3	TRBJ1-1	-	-	TGCGCCAGCAGCCAAGATCGGGCCGAAAGAAACACTGAAGCTTTCTTT	CASSQDRAERNTEAFF
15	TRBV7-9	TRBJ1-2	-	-	TGTGCCAGCAGCTTAGAAAGACAGGACCCCTATGGCTACACCTTC	CASSLERQDPYGYTF